This T cell receptor (beta chain) is from a study of T-cell memory formation after mild COVID-19. TCRdb ran MiXCR on the 5' RACE reads and lists one entry per CDR3 protein. The sample shows a few hundred thousand distinct CDR3 sequences, approximately 14% of them seen only once. The CDR3 loop spans 13 amino acids. The V and J ends lost 1 base and 4 bases respectively, with 7 bases between them. This clonotype was recorded a few times. V usage is TRBV12-3 or TRBV12-4 and J usage is TRBJ2-5, with a possible D match to TRBD2 (5 bases). What was sequenced was PBMCs or a T cell subset sorted from them (not recorded which). The TCR sequence derives from a man aged 18 to 30 who had mild COVID-19 (a few samples of this study predate the infection). Cell type and time point are not known. DNA of the CDR3: TGTGCCAGCAGTTTAGTTGAGGGAGAGACCCAGTACTTC. This sequence encodes CASSLVEGETQYF.